One and the same sample provided the 25 T cell receptor beta chains below, sequenced in a study of CD8+CD57+ T cells in acquired aplastic anemia. TCR beta VDJ and CDR3 profiles were obtained from a genomic DNA template. TCRdb reprocessed the reads via MiXCR and lists one record per CDR3 protein. The sample holds hundreds of thousands of distinct CDR3 sequences, roughly 68% seen once. Sequences were obtained from sorted CD4+, CD8+, or CD8+CD57+ T cells (not recorded which) from PBMCs. The origin of the receptors is a human donor in good health, serving as a control.

This clonotype was counted a few times. V and J are TRBV19 and TRBJ2-7; D is tentatively TRBD1 or TRBD2 (5 bases each). Germline V gene data show CDR1 as LNHDA and CDR2 as SQIVND (reference sequence). V shed 5 bases and J shed 3 bases, with 17 bases lying between them. The CDR3 extends over 15 amino acids. DNA of the CDR3: TGTGCCAGTAGTGCCTCGGGACCGGCGGACTACGAGCAGTACTTC. This translates into CASSASGPADYEQYF.

The CDR3 DNA reads TGTGCCAGTCGGGGAGCGACTGATGCGCAGTTCCTGACTTTC. It is translated as CASRGATDAQFLTF. The V gene is TRBV9, the J gene TRBJ2-6; tentative D call: TRBD2 (5 bases). In germline, CDR1 is SGDLS, CDR2 YYNGEE. The CDR3 sequence is 14 residues long. Between the trimmed V and J ends, which lost 8 bases and 14 bases, there was a span of 23 bases. Together with reference TRBV9 and TRBJ2-6, the CDR3 gives the full variable domain: DSGVTQTPKHLITATGQRVTLRCSPRSGDLSVYWYQQSLDQGLQFLIQYYNGEERAKGNILERFSAQQFPDLHSELNLSSLELGDSALYFCASRGATDAQFLTFGAGSRLTVL.

This clonotype was observed at least ten times. The chain couples TRBV12-3 or TRBV12-4 to TRBJ1-2, with D tentatively TRBD1 (5 bases). This CDR3 is built from 13 residues. Trimming cost V 2 bases and J 10 bases, with 14 bases left between them. CDR3 coding DNA: TGTGCCAGCAGTTTACCCGGGACGGCGGTCTACACCTTC. Translated, it gives CASSLPGTAVYTF.

The rearrangement joins TRBV20-1 to TRBJ1-1; 7 bases are shared with TRBD1. Trimming cost V 2 bases and J 6 bases; bases outside gene matches: 6. This CDR3 region has 13 residues. In germline, CDR1 is DFQATT, CDR2 SNEGSKA (reference sequence). The CDR3, as DNA: TGCAGTGCTAGAAAACAGGGGATGGCTGAAGCTTTCTTT. Translating gives CSARKQGMAEAFF.

The DNA for the CDR3 is TGTGCCAGCAGTGAGATTCGGAACGACAAGCAGTACTTC. Protein: CASSEIRNDKQYF. The rearrangement links TRBV2 to TRBJ2-7; D remains ambiguous. V lost 3 bases to trimming and J lost 8 bases, with 14 bases between them. Per the germline V gene, CDR1 is SNHLY and CDR2 is FYNNEI. There are 13 residues in the CDR3.

The chain employs TRBV11-1 and TRBJ2-3; TRBD2 matches 7 bases. This CDR3 is built from 16 residues. Trimming cost V 5 bases and J 1 base; bases outside gene matches: 9. Germline V gene sequence: CDR1 SGHAT, CDR2 FQDESV (reference sequence). The DNA of the CDR3 is TGTGCCAGCAGCCCCCTGTCGGCGGGGGGCACAGATACGCAGTATTTT. Amino acid sequence: CASSPLSAGGTDTQYF.

The chain is built from TRBV5-1 and TRBJ2-5; 8 bases fit TRBD1. Per the germline V gene, CDR1 is SGHRS and CDR2 is YFSETQ. This CDR3 comprises 17 residues. With V trimmed by 3 bases and J by 1 base, 11 bases remained unmatched. The CDR3 loop is CASSSDRVSGGQETQYF. As DNA, the CDR3 is TGCGCCAGCAGCTCGGACAGGGTGTCGGGTGGCCAAGAGACCCAGTACTTC.

The sample holds many counts of this clonotype. The V gene is TRBV7-9, the J gene TRBJ1-2, with D possibly TRBD1 on 6 matching bases. The V gene lost 1 base and the J gene lost 2 bases, with 8 bases spanning the gap. The CDR3 sequence is 14 residues long. Germline assignment: CDR1 SEHNR and CDR2 FQNEAQ (reference sequence). CDR3 nucleotides: TGTGCCAGCAGCTTAGAGGGGGTCAACTATGGCTACACCTTC. This translates into CASSLEGVNYGYTF.

Points on this clonotype: Mismatch with germline at one junction end may stem from a read error. The J gene is TRBJ2-1, the V gene TRBV20-1; TRBD1 or TRBD2 may be the D gene (6 bases each). This CDR3 is built from 14 residues. Per the germline V gene, CDR1 is DFQATT and CDR2 is SNEGSKA (reference sequence). As DNA, the CDR3 is TGCAGTGCTAGTCATACGGGGGCCTACCATGAGCAGTTCTTC. This sequence encodes CSASHTGAYHEQFF.

In regard to this clonotype: At one end the junction does not follow the germline gene, possibly because of a read error. The genes are TRBV2 and TRBJ1-6; D is uncertain. Germline-derived CDR1 and CDR2 are SNHLY and FYNNEI. CDR3 size: 15 residues. The DNA for the CDR3 is TGTGCCAGCAGCGTAGAAGGGCAAGGAGCTTCACCCCTGCACTTT. The encoded protein is CASSVEGQGASPLHF.

The gene calls are TRBV9 and TRBJ1-2, with 8 bases matching TRBD1. The CDR3 totals 12 residues. Germline V CDR1 and CDR2: SGDLS, YYNGEE. V dropped 3 bases and J dropped 8; count of bases not matched to a gene: 3. For the CDR3, the DNA is TGTGCCAGCAGCGCACAGGGGGAGGGCTACACCTTC. As protein: CASSAQGEGYTF.

This clonotype has a count of ten or more. The rearrangement joins TRBV6-1 to TRBJ2-7, with D unresolved. This CDR3 is built from 13 residues. Germline V gives CDR1 MNHNS, CDR2 SASEGT. The V end lost 8 bases, the J end lost 2 bases, and 13 bases lay between the germline ends. This CDR3 is CASVLSAAYEQYF. In DNA form, the CDR3 reads TGTGCCAGCGTTTTAAGCGCCGCCTACGAGCAGTACTTC.

Worth noting for this clonotype: The CDR3 end shows no conserved phenylalanine or tryptophan, and so a read error is likely. This chain connects TRBV2 to TRBJ1-6; perhaps TRBD1 as D (5 bases). The CDR3 length is 12 residues. Germline CDR1 SNHLY, CDR2 FYNNEI. This chain's CDR3 is CASSQGRSRLHY. The CDR3 DNA follows: TGTGCCAGCAGTCAGGGAAGGTCACGCCTCCACTAT.

With regard to this clonotype: With a much larger clone just one base away, this may be a read error. The chain joins TRBV5-5 to TRBJ1-2; D is undetermined. Germline CDR1 is SGHKS and CDR2 is YYEKEE (reference sequence). The CDR3 has 13 amino acids. The CDR3 nucleotides are TGTGCCAGCAGCCAAGATCCGGAATATGGCTACGCCTTC. Protein product: CASSQDPEYGYAF.

Remarks on this clonotype: A junction end diverges from the germline sequence, so it may reflect a read error. This chain uses TRBV6-1 with TRBJ1-2; 9 bases are shared with TRBD1. The CDR3 has 14 amino acids. Germline values: CDR1 MNHNS, CDR2 SASEGT. CDR3 sequence reads: CAISPGTGNDGYTF. For the CDR3, the DNA is TGTGCCATCAGTCCCGGGACAGGGAACGATGGCTACACCTTC.

As concerns this clonotype: Compared with germline, one end of the junction differs, possibly owing to a read error. The DNA of the CDR3 is TGTGCCAGCAGCTTTGCAGAGAAGGGCAATCAGCCCCAGTTT. This encodes CASSFAEKGNQPQF. The genes are TRBV7-4 and TRBJ1-1; D remains ambiguous. This CDR3 is 14 amino acids long. CDR1 is SGHVT and CDR2 is SQSDAQ in the germline V gene. Supplemented by reference TRBV7-4 and TRBJ1-1, the full variable domain reads GAGVSQSPRYKVAKRGRDVALRCDSISGHVTLYWYRQTLGQGSEVLTYSQSDAQRDKSGRPSGRFSAERPERSVSTLKIQRTEQGDSAVYLCASSFAEKGNQPQFGQGTRLTVV.

As concerns this clonotype: An end of the junction does not agree with germline; a read error may underlie this. V usage is TRBV7-9 and J usage is TRBJ2-1; D is unresolved. Germline CDR1 is SEHNR and CDR2 is FQNEAQ (reference sequence). This CDR3 contains 13 residues. CDR3 residues: CASSPVRGYEHIF. The DNA of the CDR3 is TGTGCCAGCAGCCCCGTAAGAGGCTATGAGCACATCTTC.

The chain links TRBV7-9 to TRBJ1-5, with D possibly TRBD1 on 5 matching bases. The CDR3 spans 13 residues. Trimming took off 5 bases at V and 6 bases at J, with 11 bases between the two ends. Looked up from germline, CDR1 is SEHNR and CDR2 is FQNEAQ (reference sequence). CDR3 in amino acids: CASSPFGGQPQHF. In DNA, the CDR3 is TGTGCCAGCAGCCCCTTTGGGGGTCAGCCCCAGCATTTT. The full variable domain, completed using reference TRBV7-9 and TRBJ1-5, is DTGVSQNPRHKITKRGQNVTFRCDPISEHNRLYWYRQTLGQGPEFLTYFQNEAQLEKSRLLSDRFSAERPKGSFSTLEIQRTEQGDSAMYLCASSPFGGQPQHFGDGTRLSIL.

The J gene is TRBJ2-1, the V gene TRBV29-1; D uncertain. CDR1 and CDR2 from the germline V gene are SQVTM and ANQGSEA. V gave up 4 bases and J gave up 11 bases, with 6 bases separating them. This CDR3 contains 9 residues. CDR3 sequence reads: CSVGLKQFF. CDR3 DNA sequence: TGCAGCGTTGGCCTCAAGCAGTTCTTC.

A word on this clonotype: At one of its ends the junction is not consistent with the germline gene, which may arise from a read error. The rearrangement links TRBV7-2 to TRBJ2-2; TRBD1 aligns across 11 bases. The CDR3 is 18 residues long. The germline gives CDR1 SGHTA, CDR2 FQGNSA. CDR3 sequence: CASSLMYGTGGRTRELFF. The CDR3 bases are TGCGCCAGCAGCTTAATGTACGGGACAGGGGGGCGCACCAGGGAGCTGTTTTTT.

The V gene is TRBV12-3 or TRBV12-4, the J gene TRBJ1-1; perhaps TRBD1 as D (5 bases). The V gene lost 5 bases and the J gene lost 3 bases, with 13 bases spanning the gap. The CDR3 is made up of 14 amino acids. The CDR3 region is CASSRPGRDTEAFF. DNA for the CDR3: TGTGCCAGCAGTCGCCCAGGGAGGGACACTGAAGCTTTCTTT.

This chain links TRBV2 with TRBJ2-7, with 9 bases matching TRBD2. This CDR3 has 13 amino acids. Germline-derived CDR1 and CDR2 are SNHLY and FYNNEI. V shed 8 bases, J shed 3 bases, and the junction held 5 bases outside the gene matches. The CDR3 sequence: CASLSGGHYEQYF. The CDR3 region has the DNA TGTGCCAGCCTGAGCGGGGGGCACTACGAGCAGTACTTC.

The chain recombines TRBV11-2 with TRBJ2-2; maybe TRBD2 (5 bases). Germline assignment: CDR1 SGHAT and CDR2 FQNNGV. V lost 3 bases and J lost 2, with 13 bases in between. CDR3 size: 16 residues. The DNA of the CDR3 is TGTGCCAGCAGCTTGAGGTGGAGGCGTAACACCGGGGAGCTGTTTTTT. Its protein product is CASSLRWRRNTGELFF. Based on the CDR3 plus reference TRBV11-2 and TRBJ2-2, the full variable domain is EAGVAQSPRYKIIEKRQSVAFWCNPISGHATLYWYQQILGQGPKLLIQFQNNGVVDDSQLPKDRFSAERLKGVDSTLKIQPAKLEDSAVYLCASSLRWRRNTGELFFGEGSRLTVL.

On this clonotype itself: A junction boundary mismatches the germline segment, possibly from a read error. The chain combines TRBV9 with TRBJ1-6; D call uncertain. CDR3 length: 14 amino acids. CDR1 is SGDLS, CDR2 YYNGEE, per germline. The CDR3 DNA is TGTGCCACCAGCAGGACGACGGATAATTCACCCCTCCACTTT. Amino acids: CATSRTTDNSPLHF.

The chain recombines TRBV9 with TRBJ1-2, with TRBD1 as a possible D gene (6 bases). This CDR3 comprises 13 residues. The germline CDR1 and CDR2 sequences are SGDLS and YYNGEE. The ends were cut back, 2 bases at V and 6 bases at J, with 11 bases in the middle. The CDR3 nucleotides are TGTGCCAGCAGCGTTTTACAGGGAGATGGCTACACCTTC. Translating it yields CASSVLQGDGYTF.